The rows below give T cell receptor beta chains drawn from one sample of a study of cytomegalovirus exposure and HLA in healthy donors. Sequencing used immunoSEQ multiplex PCR; TCRdb keeps in-frame clones, though not all of them. This sample has under 200,000 clones, with about 88% found just once. Sequencing input: PBMCs. Receptors were obtained from a woman aged 25 to 39 in good health and CMV-seronegative. Both conserved end residues are part of each CDR3. D genes are given only for firm matches. A row's size may be missing; if present it is once, few, many or a size class.

V gene	clone size	CDR3 length	D gene	J gene	CDR3 protein	CDR3 DNA
TRBV19	-	20	-	TRBJ2-1	CASSMRDIGSGQSSYNEQFF	TGTGCCAGTAGTATGAGGGACATAGGTTCAGGGCAGAGCTCCTACAATGAGCAGTTCTTC
TRBV28	-	14	-	TRBJ1-5	CASRQGLSNQPQHF	TGTGCCAGCAGGCAGGGTCTCAGCAATCAGCCCCAGCATTTT
TRBV10-2	-	14	-	TRBJ2-2	CASRHRPNTGELFF	TGCGCCAGCAGACACAGACCGAACACCGGGGAGCTGTTTTTT
TRBV11-2	once	13	TRBD2	TRBJ2-1	CASRVAGVGEQFF	TGTGCCAGCAGAGTAGCGGGTGTAGGTGAGCAGTTCTTC
TRBV4-2	-	14	TRBD2	TRBJ2-5	CASSAAGAGETQYF	TGTGCCAGCAGCGCAGCGGGAGCGGGGGAGACCCAGTACTTC
TRBV5-1	-	13	-	TRBJ1-5	CASSETLNQPQHF	TGCGCCAGCAGCGAAACTCTCAATCAGCCCCAGCATTTT
TRBV27	-	13	-	TRBJ2-7	CASSFASSYEQYF	TGTGCCAGCAGTTTCGCCAGCTCCTACGAGCAGTACTTC
TRBV7-3	-	16	TRBD2	TRBJ2-3	CASSSQSGRYTDTQYF	TGTGCCAGCAGCTCACAGAGCGGGAGGTACACAGATACGCAGTATTTT
TRBV18	-	14	TRBD2	TRBJ2-7	CASSPTAGVGEQYF	TGTGCCAGCTCACCAACAGCGGGAGTAGGTGAGCAGTACTTC
TRBV2	-	14	-	TRBJ1-1	CASTPRGPNTEAFF	TGTGCCAGCACCCCCAGGGGACCGAACACTGAAGCTTTCTTT
TRBV27	-	13	-	TRBJ1-2	CASSLGTGLGYTF	TGTGCCAGCAGTTTAGGCACAGGGCTGGGCTACACCTTC
TRBV5-1	few	17	TRBD2	TRBJ2-1	CASSLVLDSGGFNEQFF	TGCGCCAGCAGCTTGGTACTGGATAGCGGGGGATTTAATGAGCAGTTCTTC
TRBV9	once	13	-	TRBJ2-5	CASSVGTQETQYF	TGTGCCAGCAGCGTAGGGACACAGGAGACCCAGTACTTC
TRBV5-1	-	16	TRBD2	TRBJ2-3	CASSSPRGGPTDTQYF	TGCGCCAGCAGCTCCCCCCGGGGAGGGCCGACAGATACGCAGTATTTT
TRBV7-9	-	12	-	TRBJ1-3	CASRGRGNTIYF	TGTGCCAGCAGGGGGAGGGGAAACACCATATATTTT
TRBV5-6	-	14	TRBD1	TRBJ2-7	CASSSRDRGNVQYF	TGTGCCAGCAGCTCCCGGGACAGGGGGAATGTGCAGTACTTC
TRBV7-8	-	13	TRBD2	TRBJ2-1	CASSSGLALTQFF	TGTGCCAGCAGCTCGGGACTAGCATTAACTCAGTTCTTC
TRBV7-6	-	13	TRBD2	TRBJ2-5	CASRQAGVETQYF	TGTGCCAGCAGACAGGCGGGGGTGGAGACCCAGTACTTC
TRBV5-6	-	15	TRBD2	TRBJ2-7	CASSSTSGRLSEQYF	TGTGCCAGCAGCTCGACTAGCGGGAGGCTTTCGGAGCAGTACTTC
TRBV5-4	-	13	TRBD1	TRBJ2-5	CASSPTGEETQYF	TGTGCCAGCAGCCCGACAGGGGAAGAGACCCAGTACTTC
TRBV10-3	-	15	-	TRBJ1-4	CAISEAQGANEKLFF	TGTGCCATCAGTGAGGCGCAGGGTGCTAATGAAAAACTGTTTTTT
TRBV7-6	-	14	-	TRBJ2-5	CASSFNRDSETQYF	TGTGCCAGCAGCTTCAACCGGGATTCGGAGACCCAGTACTTC
TRBV10-3	-	12	-	TRBJ1-1	CATGGMNTEAFF	TGTGCCACGGGGGGGATGAACACTGAAGCTTTCTTT
TRBV11-2	-	13	-	TRBJ2-7	CASSSANRVKQYF	TGTGCCAGCAGCTCCGCTAACAGGGTCAAGCAGTACTTC
TRBV6-6	-	16	TRBD2	TRBJ2-2	CASSYTSGVNTGELFF	TGTGCCAGCAGTTACACTAGCGGAGTGAACACCGGGGAGCTGTTTTTT
TRBV2	-	16	TRBD2	TRBJ2-3	CASRKTSGTTRDTQYF	TGTGCCAGCAGAAAGACTAGCGGGACTACCAGAGATACGCAGTATTTT
TRBV7-9	-	13	-	TRBJ2-7	CASSLATAYEQYF	TGTGCCAGCAGCTTAGCGACAGCTTACGAGCAGTACTTC
TRBV2	-	13	-	TRBJ1-4	CASSEGGDGKLFF	TGTGCCAGCAGTGAGGGGGGGGATGGAAAACTGTTTTTT
TRBV5-6	-	16	-	TRBJ1-2	CASSLRGPDANYGYTF	TGTGCCAGCAGCTTGAGAGGCCCCGACGCTAACTATGGCTACACCTTC
TRBV7-9	-	16	TRBD2	TRBJ2-1	CASSSLAGGLYNEQFF	TGTGCCAGCAGCTCCCTAGCGGGGGGGCTATACAATGAGCAGTTCTTC
TRBV5-6	-	13	-	TRBJ2-1	CASSLTSQVEQFF	TGTGCCAGCAGTCTTACTAGCCAGGTTGAGCAGTTCTTC
TRBV2	-	13	-	TRBJ2-7	CASSAQGNYEQYF	TGTGCCAGCAGTGCCCAGGGGAACTACGAGCAGTACTTC
TRBV28	-	14	-	TRBJ2-3	CASERASGTDTQYF	TGTGCCAGCGAGAGGGCTTCGGGCACAGATACGCAGTATTTT
TRBV10-3	-	12	-	TRBJ2-7	CAVDRFSYEQYF	TGTGCCGTCGACAGGTTTTCCTACGAGCAGTACTTC
TRBV2	-	16	TRBD2	TRBJ2-3	CASSALTSGGADTQYF	TGTGCCAGCAGCGCCTTGACTAGCGGGGGGGCAGATACGCAGTATTTT
TRBV28	-	15	TRBD2	TRBJ2-7	CASSPTSGGPYEQYF	TGTGCCAGCAGTCCAACTAGCGGGGGGCCCTACGAGCAGTACTTC
TRBV6-6	few	16	-	TRBJ1-4	CASSYTGGATNEKLFF	TGTGCCAGCAGTTACACGGGGGGTGCAACTAATGAAAAACTGTTTTTT
TRBV2	few	16	-	TRBJ2-2	CASSPPGAGNTGELFF	TGTGCCAGCAGTCCTCCTGGGGCAGGGAACACCGGGGAGCTGTTTTTT
TRBV2	-	13	TRBD2	TRBJ2-5	CAGTRRSLETQYF	TGTGCCGGGACTAGGCGGAGTCTGGAGACCCAGTACTTC
TRBV28	-	14	TRBD1	TRBJ2-7	CASTKRGTVYEQYF	TGTGCCAGCACCAAAAGGGGGACAGTCTACGAGCAGTACTTC
TRBV9	-	16	-	TRBJ2-1	CASSVGSILEVGEQFF	TGTGCCAGCAGCGTAGGTTCGATTCTTGAGGTGGGTGAGCAGTTCTTC
TRBV2	once	12	-	TRBJ2-7	CASSPILGEQYF	TGTGCCAGCAGTCCCATCCTAGGCGAGCAGTACTTC
TRBV7-2	-	16	TRBD2	TRBJ2-3	CASSSRTSGSTDTQYF	TGTGCCAGCAGCTCCCGGACTAGCGGAAGCACAGATACGCAGTATTTT
TRBV15	-	15	TRBD2	TRBJ2-2	CATSSLAGNTGELFF	TGTGCCACCAGCAGCCTAGCGGGGAACACCGGGGAGCTGTTTTTT
TRBV28	-	15	TRBD1	TRBJ1-1	CASSSGTGRVTEAFF	TGTGCCAGCTCCTCAGGGACAGGGAGGGTCACTGAAGCTTTCTTT
TRBV29-1	-	16	TRBD2	TRBJ2-1	CSVQGTSGKIFAKQFF	TGCAGCGTCCAAGGGACTAGCGGGAAGATCTTCGCTAAGCAGTTCTTC
TRBV19	few	11	TRBD2	TRBJ2-1	CATREYNEQFF	TGTGCCACGCGGGAGTACAATGAGCAGTTCTTC
TRBV27	-	13	TRBD2	TRBJ2-1	CASRLAGVDEQFF	TGTGCCAGCAGACTAGCGGGAGTGGATGAGCAGTTCTTC
TRBV2	-	14	TRBD2	TRBJ2-2	CASSGREVAGELFF	TGTGCCAGCAGCGGGCGGGAGGTCGCCGGGGAGCTGTTTTTT